The sequence of this T cell receptor (beta chain) was determined in a study of T cell responses to AZD1222 COVID-19 vaccine. Comment on this clone: Its antigen is still unknown.

Findings and limits, study-wide: Mostly white British, mostly female donors; authors suggested clonal diversity may be underestimated. Only a handful of AZD1222 recipients were seropositive at baseline.

The CDR3 covers 15 residues. The germline V gene has CDR1 MNHEY and CDR2 SMNVEV (reference sequence). Losses at the gene ends were 5 bases for V and 2 bases for J; bases not matched to a gene: 2. The data were produced by immunoSEQ multiplex PCR, yet TCRdb's version contains in-frame clones alone and is incomplete. The sample holds 150,000 to 200,000 clones, roughly 90% seen once. Pooled samples include second doses given at about 4 or 12 weeks. The TCR sequence derives from an adult who received the AZD1222 COVID-19 vaccine. The sample in question was peripheral blood, obtained 28 days after the second AZD1222 dose. This chain uses TRBV27 with TRBJ2-7; TRBD2 matches 14 bases. CDR3 sequence reads: CASSPGLAGAYEQYF. The CDR3 region has the DNA TGTGCCAGCAGTCCGGGACTAGCGGGAGCCTACGAGCAGTACTTC.